What follows describes a single T cell receptor beta chain. The record originates from a study of blood T cells in healthy people across ages. CDR1 is LGHDT and CDR2 is YNNKEL in the germline V gene (reference sequence). CDR3 length equals 15 residues. V was cut by 1 base and J by 0 bases, with 9 bases left in between. For the second PCR, which ran for 7 to 11 cycles, a sample-barcoded 5' primer and a J-beta primer mix were used. TCRdb reprocessed the 5' RACE reads with MiXCR, giving one entry per CDR3 protein. Of about 730,000 distinct CDR3 sequences in the sample, 35% to 45% were seen once. This receptor was taken from a woman in her fifties or sixties in good health. Sequenced: blood. The chain links TRBV3-1 to TRBJ2-5; maybe TRBD2 (6 bases). The CDR3 protein is CASSQVQRDQETQYF. DNA of the CDR3: TGTGCCAGCAGCCAAGTCCAGCGGGACCAAGAGACCCAGTACTTC.